The sequence of this T cell receptor beta chain was determined in a study of T cell repertoires in cytomegalovirus infection. Whole-study context: Recently identified HLA-C-restricted CMV epitopes and well-studied HLA-B-restricted CMV epitopes were used by the study. Matching HLA type and CMV infection were both indicated by public TCR beta signatures.

TCRdb reprocessed the reads with MiXCR, giving one entry per CDR3 protein. The table has approximately 110,000 distinct CDR3 sequences, roughly 32% seen once. The CDR3 sequence is 15 residues long. CDR1 is MNHEY, CDR2 SVGEGT, per germline. The V end was cut by 2 bases, the J end by 5 bases, with 12 bases between. The table lists this clonotype with a few counts. What it binds is not known. Sequencing used CD8+ T cells from cultured PBMCs, obtained from culture after CMV antigen stimulation. The chain has TRBV6-2 or TRBV6-3 and TRBJ2-2, with D perhaps TRBD1 (6 bases). This TCR came from a human donor in good health (CMV status not recorded). Some clones in this sample may be carry-over from other donors' samples. The chain's CDR3 is CASSYVGTTTGELFF. The CDR3 DNA reads as TGTGCCAGCAGTTACGTGGGGACAACTACCGGGGAGCTGTTTTTT.